This T cell receptor beta chain is drawn from a study of radiation and T cells in renal cell carcinoma. The V end was cut by 6 bases, the J end by 0 bases, with 6 bases between. This CDR3 region has 13 residues. The germline V gene has CDR1 MNHEY and CDR2 SVGAGI. Study-wide results and limits: From baseline, blood top tumor clonotypes peaked at 2 weeks post-radiation.

As concerns this clone: The target antigen is unknown.

Time point denoted: blood 2 weeks post-SBRT. The treatment is: 15 Gy SBRT to primary tumor, nephrectomy 4 weeks later. Blood was sampled at baseline, 2 weeks and 4 weeks after SBRT. TCRdb's table, derived via immunoSEQ multiplex PCR, lists solely in-frame clones and lacks some. The profile covers some 120,000 clones, with roughly 91% appearing a single time and about 5.6% taken by the ten largest. This TCR was sampled from a woman in her 70s with renal cell carcinoma. The gene calls are TRBV6-5 and TRBJ1-5, with D unresolved. Here the sequenced sample was blood, taken from a patient whose treatment included radiotherapy and nephrectomy. CDR3 protein: CASSPNSNQPQHF. The DNA of the CDR3 is TGTGCCAGCAGCCCAAATAGCAATCAGCCCCAGCATTTT.